What follows are 25 T cell receptor beta chains derived from one specimen sequenced in a study of control samples from healthy donors and cancer patients. The method was immunoSEQ multiplex PCR; TCRdb's version includes in-frame clones alone and lacks a portion of them. The sample records around 70,000 clones, about 95% being singletons. The sample comprised blood. The receptor source for this set is a woman aged 25 to 45 in good health.

This clone is a singleton in its sample. The V gene is TRBV4-1, the J gene TRBJ2-7; D gene unclear. Germline V gene sequence: CDR1 MGHRA, CDR2 YSYEKL. V was clipped by 2 bases and J by 3 bases, with 17 bases between them. This CDR3 comprises 16 residues. In DNA form, the CDR3 reads TGCGCCAGCAGCCAATTTTCGGCAGGATCGGGCTACGAGCAGTACTTC. Amino acid sequence: CASSQFSAGSGYEQYF.

V is TRBV4-1 and J is TRBJ1-1, with D possibly TRBD1 on 5 matching bases. Trimming removed 1 base at V and 0 bases at J, with 12 bases between. CDR3 size: 16 residues. Germline-derived CDR1 and CDR2 are MGHRA and YSYEKL. CDR3 coding DNA: TGCGCCAGCAGCCAAGTGGGGCGGGGGTTGAACACTGAAGCTTTCTTT. It yields the protein CASSQVGRGLNTEAFF.

CDR3 nucleotide sequence: TGTGCCAGCAGTTTAGGACTCCAAGAGACCCAGTACTTC. Translating gives CASSLGLQETQYF. This chain joins TRBV12-3 or TRBV12-4 and TRBJ2-5, with unresolved D. The V and J ends lost 1 base and 1 base respectively, with 4 bases between them. This CDR3 has 13 residues.

The chain joins TRBV19 to TRBJ1-1; no clear D gene. Trimming removed 7 bases from V and 2 bases from J, with 14 bases in between. This CDR3 contains 14 residues. Germline lookup yields CDR1 LNHDA and CDR2 SQIVND (reference sequence). CDR3: CASTFRASNTEAFF. The DNA of the CDR3 is TGTGCCAGTACCTTCCGGGCCTCAAACACTGAAGCTTTCTTT.

This chain uses TRBV5-8 with TRBJ2-7; D perhaps matches TRBD2 (5 bases). Germline V gives CDR1 SGHTS, CDR2 YDEGEE. V was trimmed by 0 bases and J by 1 base, leaving 8 bases between them. The CDR3 totals 14 residues. CDR3 DNA: TGTGCCAGCAGCTTGGGGACTGTTTCCTACGAGCAGTACTTC. It yields the protein CASSLGTVSYEQYF.

J is TRBJ2-1 and V is TRBV5-1, with 9 bases aligning to TRBD1. Germline V gene data show CDR1 as SGHRS and CDR2 as YFSETQ. The CDR3 length is 15 residues. Trimming at V came to 4 bases and at J to 2 bases, leaving 4 bases not matched to a gene. CDR3 in amino acids: CASSARTGAYNEQFF. DNA of the CDR3: TGCGCCAGCAGCGCGCGGACAGGGGCCTACAATGAGCAGTTCTTC.

The chain couples TRBV28 to TRBJ1-3, with a weak D call TRBD1 (5 bases). CDR3 length: 13 amino acids. V lost 5 bases and J 4 bases, leaving 9 bases between the germline ends. CDR1 is MDHEN, CDR2 SYDVKM, per germline. The CDR3 bases are TGTGCCAGCAGTACGGCAGGGGGAAACACCATATATTTT. Protein sequence: CASSTAGGNTIYF.

The chain combines TRBV28 with TRBJ1-1; D ambiguous. The CDR3 runs 13 residues. CDR1 is MDHEN and CDR2 is SYDVKM in the germline V gene. V lost 7 bases to trimming and J lost 11 bases, with 20 bases between them. CDR3 protein: CASTPRTHGVAFF. The CDR3 DNA is TGTGCCAGCACCCCCCGAACCCACGGGGTGGCTTTCTTT.

The chain couples TRBV30 to TRBJ1-2; D is ambiguous. Trimming took off 0 bases at V and 1 base at J, with 9 bases between the two ends. Germline V CDR1 and CDR2: GTSNPN, SVGIG (reference sequence). The CDR3 loop spans 14 amino acids. The CDR3 here is CAWSVSVGNYGYTF. For the CDR3, the DNA is TGTGCCTGGAGTGTAAGTGTCGGTAACTATGGCTACACCTTC.

The gene calls are TRBV5-8 and TRBJ1-1, with TRBD1 identical over 9 bases. Trimming at V came to 1 base and at J to 3 bases, leaving 7 bases not matched to a gene. Germline CDR1 is SGHTS and CDR2 is YDEGEE. The CDR3 spans 16 residues. CDR3 protein: CASSLWTGVVDTEAFF. The CDR3 DNA reads TGTGCCAGCAGCTTGTGGACAGGGGTAGTGGACACTGAAGCTTTCTTT.

V and J are TRBV2 and TRBJ1-1, with 7 bases lining up with TRBD1. The J segment lost 4 bases and the V segment lost 8 bases, leaving 7 bases of the junction unmatched. This CDR3 spans 13 amino acids. The germline CDR1 and CDR2 sequences are SNHLY and FYNNEI. CDR3 nucleotides: TGTGCCAGCGGAATTGACAGGGCCACTGAAGCTTTCTTT. Amino acid sequence: CASGIDRATEAFF.

The J gene is TRBJ2-5, the V gene TRBV4-2; D is possibly TRBD2 (5 bases). This CDR3 region has 14 residues. V was cut by 0 bases and J by 5 bases, with 10 bases left in between. Germline lookup yields CDR1 LGHNA and CDR2 YNFKEQ. DNA of the CDR3: TGTGCCAGCAGCCAAGAAACTAGTGGGGAGACCCAGTACTTC. Its translation: CASSQETSGETQYF.

V usage is TRBV25-1 and J usage is TRBJ2-2, with 8 nucleotides matching TRBD1. J gave up 4 bases and V 8 bases, and 9 bases lay outside the gene matches. This CDR3 is built from 15 residues. Germline assignment: CDR1 MGHDK and CDR2 SYGVNS. CDR3 sequence reads: CASQLGQGITGELFF. The CDR3 DNA follows: TGTGCCAGCCAACTTGGACAGGGAATCACCGGGGAGCTGTTTTTT. Complete variable domain (other parts from reference TRBV25-1 and TRBJ2-2): EADIYQTPRYLVIGTGKKITLECSQTMGHDKMYWYQQDPGMELHLIHYSYGVNSTEKGDLSSESTVSRIRTEHFPLTLESARPSHTSQYLCASQLGQGITGELFFGEGSRLTVL.

The genes are TRBV7-3 and TRBJ1-1; 7 bases map to TRBD1. The CDR3 spans 14 residues. J lost 1 base, V lost 5 bases, and 4 bases had no gene match. Germline CDR1 is SGHTA and CDR2 is FQGTGA. The CDR3 is CASSPDRENTEAFF. CDR3 nucleotide sequence: TGTGCCAGCAGCCCCGACAGGGAGAACACTGAAGCTTTCTTT.

V is TRBV5-1 and J is TRBJ1-4; 7 bases line up with TRBD1. Germline V gene data show CDR1 as SGHRS and CDR2 as YFSETQ. The CDR3 is 16 amino acids. V lost 2 bases and J lost 2; bases outside the gene matches: 6. CDR3 protein: CASSLQGKGTNEKLFF. The CDR3 bases are TGCGCCAGCAGCTTACAGGGGAAAGGGACTAATGAAAAACTGTTTTTT. Full variable domain (outside the CDR3, taken from reference TRBV5-1 and TRBJ1-4): KAGVTQTPRYLIKTRGQQVTLSCSPISGHRSVSWYQQTPGQGLQFLFEYFSETQRNKGNFPGRFSGRQFSNSRSEMNVSTLELGDSALYLCASSLQGKGTNEKLFFGSGTQLSVL.

The count of this clone is one. The V call is TRBV7-9, the J call TRBJ1-2, with a possible D match to TRBD1 (6 bases). CDR1 and CDR2 (germline): SEHNR, FQNEAQ (reference sequence). CDR3 length: 15 amino acids. Deletions cut 0 bases from V and 4 bases from J, with 12 bases between. CDR3 region: CASSLAGGPIYGYTF. CDR3 bases: TGTGCCAGCAGCTTAGCGGGGGGCCCCATCTATGGCTACACCTTC.

The V call is TRBV30, the J call TRBJ1-2; D is possibly TRBD1 (5 bases). The CDR3 consists of 14 residues. The germline CDR1 and CDR2 sequences are GTSNPN and SVGIG (reference sequence). Trimming cost V 0 bases and J 4 bases, with 12 bases left between them. CDR3 in amino acids: CAWSVRGAGYGYTF. DNA for the CDR3: TGTGCCTGGAGTGTACGAGGGGCCGGCTATGGCTACACCTTC.

The V call is TRBV19, the J call TRBJ1-1; D is unclear. The germline V gene has CDR1 LNHDA and CDR2 SQIVND (reference sequence). This CDR3 is 14 amino acids long. With 0 bases removed from V and 3 bases from J, the gap between germline ends came to 8 bases. CDR3 sequence (DNA): TGTGCCAGTAGTATAGAGGGTTGGGACACTGAAGCTTTCTTT. Its protein product is CASSIEGWDTEAFF.

V usage is TRBV11-2 and J usage is TRBJ2-7; D may be TRBD1 or TRBD2 (6 bases each). The CDR3 is 14 residues long. CDR1 and CDR2 (germline): SGHAT, FQNNGV. V lost 0 bases to trimming and J lost 6 bases, with 12 bases between them. For the CDR3, the DNA is TGTGCCAGCAGCTTAGATTGGGGGGCAGTCGAGCAGTACGTC. Translation: CASSLDWGAVEQYV.

The genes are TRBV6-5 and TRBJ1-3, with D possibly matching TRBD1 (5 bases). Germline V gives CDR1 MNHEY, CDR2 SVGAGI. The CDR3 runs 14 residues. With 8 bases removed from V and 3 bases from J, the gap between germline ends came to 14 bases. CDR3: CASGRGAFGNTIYF. Written as DNA, the CDR3 is TGTGCCAGCGGGAGGGGCGCTTTTGGAAACACCATATATTTT.

This clone was seen a handful of times. This chain links TRBV4-2 with TRBJ1-5; 9 bases are shared with TRBD1. V lost 1 base to trimming and J lost 3 bases; unmatched junction nucleotides: 4. The CDR3 covers 16 residues. Germline V gives CDR1 LGHNA, CDR2 YNFKEQ. The CDR3 sequence is CASSQGGQGNNQPQHF. The DNA of the CDR3 is TGTGCCAGCAGCCAAGGGGGACAGGGAAACAATCAGCCCCAGCATTTT.

The chain uses TRBV30 and TRBJ2-3; D perhaps matches TRBD2 (6 bases). Between the trimmed V and J ends, which lost 3 bases and 7 bases, there was a span of 17 bases. CDR3 size: 14 residues. Germline V gene lookup returns CDR1 GTSNPN and CDR2 SVGIG (reference sequence). This chain's CDR3 is CAWREAGGVNTQYF. In DNA form, the CDR3 reads TGTGCCTGGAGGGAAGCGGGCGGGGTAAATACGCAGTATTTT. The full variable domain, rest sourced from reference TRBV30 and TRBJ2-3, is SQTIHQWPATLVQPVGSPLSLECTVEGTSNPNLYWYRQAAGRGLQLLFYSVGIGQISSEVPQNLSASRPQDRQFILSSKKLLLSDSGFYLCAWREAGGVNTQYFGPGTRLTVL.

The V and J genes are TRBV5-6 and TRBJ2-3, with D uncertain. Per the germline V gene, CDR1 is SGHDT and CDR2 is YYEEEE. V shed 1 base and J shed 6 bases, with 12 bases lying between them. The CDR3 covers 14 residues. The CDR3 DNA follows: TGTGCCAGCAGCTTGAGACCTCCAATGGATACGCAGTATTTT. Translation: CASSLRPPMDTQYF.

The CDR3 DNA follows: TGTGCCAGCAGCCTAAGTCGGGATATTGGCACTGAAGCTTTCTTT. This translates into CASSLSRDIGTEAFF. The V and J genes are TRBV7-8 and TRBJ1-1; D ambiguous. Germline loops: CDR1 SGHVS, CDR2 FQNEAQ. Trimming shortened V by 5 bases and J by 4 bases, and 17 bases separated the two germline ends. This CDR3 comprises 15 residues. Full variable domain (remainder filled in from reference TRBV7-8 and TRBJ1-1): GAGVSQSPRYKVAKRGQDVALRCDPISGHVSLFWYQQALGQGPEFLTYFQNEAQLDKSGLPSDRFFAERPEGSVSTLKIQRTQQEDSAVYLCASSLSRDIGTEAFFGQGTRLTVV.

The J gene is TRBJ1-5, the V gene TRBV28; 9 nucleotides line up with TRBD1. The CDR3 is 12 amino acids. Germline V gene data show CDR1 as MDHEN and CDR2 as SYDVKM. The trim removed 6 bases at V and 11 bases at J, leaving 5 bases unmatched. CDR3 protein: CASRLGQGTQHF. Written as DNA, the CDR3 is TGTGCCAGCAGACTTGGACAGGGGACCCAGCATTTT.